The clone carrying this T cell receptor (beta chain) was counted many times. The source of the sample is a study of T cells of healthy individuals. TCRdb itself ran the 5' RACE reads through MiXCR, one entry per CDR3 protein. The profile covers some 100,000 distinct CDR3 sequences, with approximately 15% appearing a single time and around 6.4% taken by the ten largest. This CDR3 spans 14 amino acids. CDR1 and CDR2 (germline): LNHNV, YYDKDF (reference sequence). The junction had 4 bases not matched to a gene; V was cut back by 8 bases and J by 0 bases. The gene calls are TRBV15 and TRBJ2-1; 7 bases fit TRBD2. This receptor was identified in a human donor in good health. CDR3 DNA: TGTGCCACCTCAAGGACTAGCTCCTACAATGAGCAGTTCTTC. Its translation: CATSRTSSYNEQFF.